What follows are 20 T cell receptor beta chains derived from one specimen sequenced in a study of radiotherapy plus CTLA-4 blockade in lung cancer listed by TCRdb under 2018. The library was obtained by the immunoSEQ multiplex PCR assay. Entries here come from immuneACCESS through TCRdb and include only in-frame sequences with V and J called. Some clones fail to appear in such tables; in the studies checked, an unresolved V gene covers under half of the shortfall, and the cause of the remainder is unknown. For this sample there are about 68,000 clones; around three quarters appear just once. The biggest ten clones account for under 10% of the sample. The sequences come from peripheral blood, collected from a patient treated with radiotherapy plus ipilimumab. Receptor source: a human donor with non-small cell lung cancer who had a complete response to radiotherapy plus ipilimumab.

V usage is TRBV11-3 and J usage is TRBJ1-2; D is ambiguous. The germline V and J ends were trimmed by 1 base and 8 bases, with 14 bases remaining between them. The CDR3 runs to 14 residues. Germline V gene sequence: CDR1 SGHNT, CDR2 YENEEA. CDR3 nucleotide sequence: TGTGCCAGCAGCTTAGTTCGCCAACTGAGGGGCTACACCTTC. It translates to CASSLVRQLRGYTF.

V is TRBV20-1 and J is TRBJ1-1; the D is unclear. The germline V gene encodes CDR1 DFQATT and CDR2 SNEGSKA (reference sequence). V shed 5 bases and J shed 7 bases, with 8 bases lying between them. This CDR3 has 10 amino acids. This CDR3 is CSALSYEAFF. The CDR3 DNA is TGCAGTGCTCTATCGTATGAAGCTTTCTTT.

J is TRBJ1-5 and V is TRBV10-3, with 8 bases that match TRBD1. The CDR3 length is 17 residues. The V and J ends lost 0 bases and 1 base, in that order; junction bases with no gene match: 5. The germline gives CDR1 ENHRY, CDR2 SYGVKD. The CDR3 nucleotides are TGTGCCATCAGTGAGTCGGGGGGACAGGTGAGCAATCAGCCCCAGCATTTT. Translated, it gives CAISESGGQVSNQPQHF.

The chain recombines TRBV2 with TRBJ1-1; D gene ambiguous. Germline values: CDR1 SNHLY, CDR2 FYNNEI. Trimming shortened V by 8 bases and J by 3 bases, and 16 bases separated the two germline ends. This CDR3 is 14 amino acids long. The CDR3 DNA follows: TGTGCCAGCTCCCGGGCAGCTCTCGACACTGAAGCTTTCTTT. Protein product: CASSRAALDTEAFF.

The rearrangement uses TRBV18 and TRBJ2-7, with D perhaps TRBD1 (5 bases). V shed 3 bases and J shed 2 bases, with 8 bases lying between them. Per germline, CDR1 KGHSH and CDR2 LQKENI. CDR3 length: 13 residues. As DNA, the CDR3 is TGTGCCAGCTCACCTGAAGGGGCCTACGAGCAGTACGTC. Translating it yields CASSPEGAYEQYV.

The chain couples TRBV20-1 to TRBJ2-6; D gene unclear. The germline V gene encodes CDR1 DFQATT and CDR2 SNEGSKA (reference sequence). The germline V and J ends were trimmed by 5 bases and 5 bases, with 4 bases remaining between them. The CDR3 runs to 11 residues. CDR3 sequence (DNA): TGCAGTGCTCCCTGGGCCAACGTCCTGACTTTC. Protein product: CSAPWANVLTF.

This clone showed up just once. The rearrangement uses TRBV2 and TRBJ2-4; 9 nucleotides line up with TRBD2. Germline CDR1 and CDR2: SNHLY and FYNNEI. The CDR3 sequence is 15 residues long. Trimming cost V 0 bases and J 8 bases; bases outside gene matches: 5. This chain's CDR3 is CASSEATAGGDIQYF. CDR3 sequence (DNA): TGTGCCAGCAGTGAAGCAACAGCGGGGGGAGACATTCAGTACTTC.

In this sample, this clone turned up once. The rearrangement joins TRBV6-5 to TRBJ2-1; 8 bases are a match to TRBD1. CDR1 and CDR2 (germline): MNHEY, SVGAGI. This CDR3 has 15 amino acids. V gave up 6 bases and J gave up 0 bases; unmatched junction bases: 4. This chain's CDR3 is CASRPDRGSYNEQFF. CDR3 DNA sequence: TGTGCCAGCAGACCCGACAGGGGCTCCTACAATGAGCAGTTCTTC.

This clone turned up a few times. V is TRBV10-3 and J is TRBJ1-1, with a possible D match to TRBD1 (5 bases). Trimming cost V 2 bases and J 11 bases, with 15 bases left between them. Germline values: CDR1 ENHRY, CDR2 SYGVKD. The CDR3 runs to 13 residues. CDR3: CAISEGALSAAFF. The CDR3 DNA reads as TGTGCCATCAGTGAGGGGGCTCTCTCGGCGGCTTTCTTT.

The V call is TRBV18, the J call TRBJ2-2; perhaps D is TRBD1 or TRBD2 (5 bases each). Germline-derived CDR1 and CDR2 are KGHSH and LQKENI. The CDR3 has 17 amino acids. The germline V and J ends were trimmed by 3 bases and 2 bases, with 16 bases remaining between them. CDR3 sequence: CASSPQTGRRNTGELFF. As DNA, the CDR3 is TGTGCCAGCTCACCCCAAACGGGACGGAGAAACACCGGGGAGCTGTTTTTT.

This clone came up a few times. V gene TRBV4-3 combines with J gene TRBJ1-2, with D perhaps matching TRBD1 (6 bases). CDR1 and CDR2 (germline): LGHNA, YSLEER. Trimming shortened V by 1 base and J by 5 bases, and 17 bases separated the two germline ends. The CDR3 is 16 amino acids. CDR3 region: CASSQVAAQGKYGYTF. The DNA of the CDR3 is TGCGCCAGCAGCCAAGTAGCGGCACAGGGCAAGTATGGCTACACCTTC.

The chain couples TRBV9 to TRBJ2-1; TRBD2 might be the D (5 bases). Trimming shortened V by 3 bases and J by 14 bases, and 27 bases separated the two germline ends. The CDR3 consists of 16 residues. The germline V gene encodes CDR1 SGDLS and CDR2 YYNGEE. The CDR3 DNA is TGTGCCAGCAGCGAAGGGCGGGCGGCGGGTCGCGCGTTGGAGTTCTTC. As protein: CASSEGRAAGRALEFF.

The chain carries TRBV30 and TRBJ1-4, with D possibly being TRBD1 (6 bases). CDR3 length: 13 amino acids. Germline CDR1 reads GTSNPN; CDR2 reads SVGIG (reference sequence). Trimming pared 2 bases from V and 5 bases from J, leaving 9 bases between. This chain's CDR3 is CAWSIQGNEKLFF. In DNA, the CDR3 is TGTGCCTGGAGTATACAGGGAAATGAAAAACTGTTTTTT.

The chain combines TRBV19 with TRBJ2-1, with D perhaps assigned TRBD1 or TRBD2 (5 bases each). Per germline, CDR1 LNHDA and CDR2 SQIVND (reference sequence). The V end lost 5 bases, the J end lost 4 bases, and 21 bases lay between the germline ends. The CDR3 is 17 residues long. Here the CDR3 DNA reads TGTGCCAGTAGTCCCCTGGGCGGAGGACAAAGGTACAATGAGCAGTTCTTC. It codes for CASSPLGGGQRYNEQFF.

The CDR3 region has the DNA TGCGCCAGCAGTGGAGCAGGGGCCGACACTGAAGCTTTCTTT. Protein product: CASSGAGADTEAFF. The chain links TRBV10-1 to TRBJ1-1; tentative D call: TRBD1 (6 bases). CDR3 length: 14 residues. V was cut by 4 bases and J by 3 bases, with 12 bases left in between. CDR1 WNHNN and CDR2 SYGVQD come from the germline V gene (reference sequence).

The chain links TRBV30 to TRBJ1-1; D not certain. CDR1 is GTSNPN, CDR2 SVGIG, per germline (reference sequence). Trimming took off 8 bases at V and 0 bases at J, with 13 bases between the two ends. The CDR3 consists of 13 residues. The CDR3 sequence: CAGGFQMNTEAFF. DNA of the CDR3: TGTGCCGGAGGGTTTCAGATGAACACTGAAGCTTTCTTT.

This chain joins TRBV28 and TRBJ2-7; 12 positions agree with TRBD1. Germline V gene lookup returns CDR1 MDHEN and CDR2 SYDVKM. CDR3 length: 18 amino acids. Losses at the gene ends were 4 bases for V and 4 bases for J; bases not matched to a gene: 14. The CDR3 loop reads CASSYPENPGQGAYEQYV. CDR3 coding DNA: TGTGCCAGCAGTTACCCCGAGAACCCGGGACAGGGGGCGTACGAGCAGTACGTC.

This clone was seen once. The gene calls are TRBV7-6 and TRBJ2-7; D ambiguous. CDR1 and CDR2 (germline): SGHVS, FNYEAQ. Trimming shortened V by 5 bases and J by 7 bases, and 12 bases separated the two germline ends. The CDR3 runs to 12 residues. CDR3 DNA sequence: TGTGCCAGCAGCAATCCCCCTCGGGAGCAGTACTTC. This sequence encodes CASSNPPREQYF.

This clone came up once. The rearrangement uses TRBV7-9 and TRBJ2-1; 10 nucleotides agree with TRBD2. Germline lookup yields CDR1 SEHNR and CDR2 FQNEAQ (reference sequence). The CDR3 has 14 residues. With 5 bases clipped from V and 14 bases from J, the junction kept 12 bases outside the gene matches. CDR3 nucleotide sequence: TGTGCCAGCAGCCCAACGGGGACTAGCGTTCCGGAGTTCTTC. Its translation is CASSPTGTSVPEFF.

The chain recombines TRBV27 with TRBJ1-1; TRBD1 matches 10 bases. Trimming cost V 3 bases and J 2 bases; bases outside gene matches: 9. Germline V gene sequence: CDR1 MNHEY, CDR2 SMNVEV (reference sequence). The CDR3 runs 17 residues. Here the CDR3 DNA reads TGTGCCAGCAGTTTCCGCCGGGACAGGGGACCCAACACTGAAGCTTTCTTT. Protein product: CASSFRRDRGPNTEAFF.